A selection of T cell receptor beta chains follows, all from one sample in a study of cytomegalovirus exposure and HLA in healthy donors. TCRdb keeps only in-frame clones here, not all; method: immunoSEQ multiplex PCR. The sample yields fewer than 85,000 clones, of which the top ten take up approximately 4.2%. Sequenced sample: PBMCs. These receptors were collected from a man aged 25 to 40 in good health and CMV-seronegative. The CDR3 runs from the conserved cysteine through the conserved F or W. The D gene is left open where the match is weak.

d_call j_call v_call cdr3_nt cdr3_aa
. TRBJ1-5 TRBV4-2 TGTGCCAGCAGCCAGATCGGTCTACAGGGAGATCAGCCCCAGCATTTT CASSQIGLQGDQPQHF
TRBD2 TRBJ2-5 TRBV19 TGTGCCAGTAAAAGGACGGCTAGCGGGGGGCCCGAGGAGACCCAGTACTTC CASKRTASGGPEETQYF
. TRBJ2-5 TRBV9 TGTGCCAGCAGCGTAGTTGCGGGTCCGCAGTACTTC CASSVVAGPQYF
TRBD1 TRBJ1-1 TRBV7-8 TGTGCCAGCAGCTTAGACCGGGACAGGGGTATGAACACTGAAGCTTTCTTT CASSLDRDRGMNTEAFF
TRBD1 TRBJ2-7 TRBV13 TGTGCCAGCAGGGGACAGGGACGCTCCTACGAGCAGTACTTC CASRGQGRSYEQYF
. TRBJ1-1 TRBV19 TGTGCCAGTAGTCGACAGAGAGACATGAACACTGAAGCTTTCTTT CASSRQRDMNTEAFF
. TRBJ2-4 TRBV5-6 TGTGCCAGCAGTCCCGGGATTTGGGAAAACATTCAGTACTTC CASSPGIWENIQYF
TRBD1 TRBJ1-4 TRBV10-3 TGTGCCATCAGTGGGACAGGGAGAGCGAATGAAAAACTGTTTTTT CAISGTGRANEKLFF
TRBD1 TRBJ1-1 TRBV5-6 TGTGCCAGCAGCTTGGAAGGTAGTCAGGGGGCTGTTGAAGCTTTCTTT CASSLEGSQGAVEAFF
. TRBJ2-3 TRBV18 TGTTCCAGCCTAAGGCCCGGGACATTCCAGTATTTT CSSLRPGTFQYF
TRBD1 TRBJ2-3 TRBV7-9 TGTGCCAGCAGCGCCGACCAGGGGGCTCATACGCAGTATTTT CASSADQGAHTQYF
. TRBJ2-7 TRBV27 TGTGCCAGCAGTTTAAGGGAGTCCTACGAGCAGTACTTC CASSLRESYEQYF
. TRBJ2-7 TRBV2 TGTGCCAGCGTTGGAGTTTTAGCGGGACAGACGACCGAGCAGTACTTC CASVGVLAGQTTEQYF
TRBD2 TRBJ2-5 TRBV5-6 TGTGCCAGCAGCTCCAGGACTAGCCGGGAGACCCAGTACTTC CASSSRTSRETQYF
TRBD2 TRBJ2-1 TRBV19 TGTGCCAGTAGTAAAGCGGGGAGCGACAATGAGCAGTTCTTC CASSKAGSDNEQFF
. TRBJ2-1 TRBV4-1 TGCGCCAGCAGCCAAGTCCCTGGGGCGGAGATCTACAATGAGCAGTTCTTC CASSQVPGAEIYNEQFF
TRBD1 TRBJ1-1 TRBV28 TGTGCCAGCAGTCTCCTCCCGGACAGGGGCACTGAAGCTTTCTTT CASSLLPDRGTEAFF
. TRBJ1-2 TRBV6-5 TGTGCCAGCAGACTCCGATCCCAGGGTGGCTACACCTTC CASRLRSQGGYTF
. TRBJ2-7 TRBV4-1 TGCGCCAGCAGCCTCCCTCGGGGGGAGCAGTACTTC CASSLPRGEQYF
. TRBJ2-7 TRBV9 TGTGCCAGCAGCGTAGGCTCCGGGTCGGCCTACGAGCAGTACTTC CASSVGSGSAYEQYF
. TRBJ2-3 TRBV19 TGTGCCAGTACCGACCGAGGTACGCAGTATTTT CASTDRGTQYF
TRBD2 TRBJ2-7 TRBV4-2 TGTGCCAGCAGCCCCATGGGGCGGGAGGCATTCAAGGGGGAGCAGTACTTC CASSPMGREAFKGEQYF
. TRBJ1-2 TRBV5-1 TGCGCCAGCAGCTTGGAGGTTTGGCAGAGCGGTGGCTACACCTTC CASSLEVWQSGGYTF
TRBD1 TRBJ2-3 TRBV14 TGTGCCAGCAGGAGGACAGGGAACAGGCCAGATACGCAGTATTTT CASRRTGNRPDTQYF
. TRBJ2-7 TRBV6-1 TGTGCCAGCAGCTCTTGGGGGCCTGGTTACGAGCAGTACTTC CASSSWGPGYEQYF
. TRBJ1-4 TRBV2 TGTGCCAGCAGTGGGGCGGGTAATGAAAAACTGTTTTTT CASSGAGNEKLFF
. TRBJ1-2 TRBV7-8 TGTGCCAGCAGCTTAAGGTTACAGGGCACCTATGGCTACACCTTC CASSLRLQGTYGYTF
. TRBJ1-1 TRBV19 TGTGCCAGTAGTATAAGGGCCCAGGGCCGTCGTGGCACTGAAGCTTTCTTT CASSIRAQGRRGTEAFF
. TRBJ2-7 TRBV2 TGTGCCAGCAGTGAAGCCGGCGGGGCTACCTCCTACGAGCAGTACTTC CASSEAGGATSYEQYF
TRBD1 TRBJ1-5 TRBV18 TGTGCCAGCTCCCCGGTGACAGGGGGCAATCAGCCCCAGCATTTT CASSPVTGGNQPQHF
. TRBJ1-5 TRBV27 TGTGCCAGCAGTTTATTTGCCGGGTCCCTATATAGCAATCAGCCCCAGCATTTT CASSLFAGSLYSNQPQHF
. TRBJ1-1 TRBV9 TGTGCCAGCAGCCCGGAGGGGTACGCTGAAGCTTTCTTT CASSPEGYAEAFF
. TRBJ1-2 TRBV5-1 TGCGCCAGCAGTTATAGTCCAGCGAATGCAAATAACTATGGCTACACCTTC CASSYSPANANNYGYTF
. TRBJ1-2 TRBV10-3 TGTGCCATCACCGTCGCCGACACGGATGGCTACACCTTC CAITVADTDGYTF
TRBD1 TRBJ1-4 TRBV28 TGTGCCAGCAGTTTACAGGGGGCGAGTGAAAAACTGTTTTTT CASSLQGASEKLFF
. TRBJ1-6 TRBV9 TGTGCCAGCAGCGTATCTGGTCAGGGCAATTCACCCCTCCACTTT CASSVSGQGNSPLHF
TRBD2 TRBJ2-1 TRBV5-4 TGTGCCAGCAGCCTACCGCGGCTAGCGGGAGAGTACAATGAGCAGTTCTTC CASSLPRLAGEYNEQFF
TRBD2 TRBJ2-2 TRBV9 TGTGCCAGCAGCGTAGGGGGGACTAGCGGGAGGACCGGGGAGCTGTTTTTT CASSVGGTSGRTGELFF
. TRBJ2-1 TRBV4-2 TGTGCCAGCAGCCGAGAAGCGGAAATAGGCGACAATGAGCAGTTCTTC CASSREAEIGDNEQFF
. TRBJ1-5 TRBV21-1 TGTGCCAGCAGCAAAGTTCGGAGGAATCAGCCCCAGCATTTT CASSKVRRNQPQHF
. TRBJ2-3 TRBV4-1 TGCGCCAGCAGCCAAGGGAGGGATACGCAGTATTTT CASSQGRDTQYF
TRBD1 TRBJ2-3 TRBV12-5 TGTGCTAGTGGTTTGGCGACAGGGTGGGTAGCGAACACAGATACGCAGTATTTT CASGLATGWVANTDTQYF
TRBD2 TRBJ2-7 TRBV9 TGTGCCAGCAGCGTAGGGGAGGGGATGTACGAGCAGTACTTC CASSVGEGMYEQYF
. TRBJ2-2 TRBV11-2 TGTGCCAGCAGCTTGGAGGTGATGTACACCGGGGAGCTGTTTTTT CASSLEVMYTGELFF
. TRBJ1-2 TRBV7-3 TGTGCCAGCAGCTTAAGCCAGGGGAATGGCTACACCTTC CASSLSQGNGYTF
TRBD1 TRBJ2-7 TRBV10-3 TGTGCCATCACCAGGACAGGGGGCGGCGAGCAGTACTTC CAITRTGGGEQYF
. TRBJ2-5 TRBV5-4 TGTGCCAGCAGGGCGTCCAAAGCGAGTATTGGGGAGACCCAGTACTTC CASRASKASIGETQYF
. TRBJ1-5 TRBV15 TGTGCCACCAGCAGAGATAGGGCAGGGTACAATCAGCCCCAGCATTTT CATSRDRAGYNQPQHF
TRBD1 TRBJ1-6 TRBV6-5 TGTGCCAGCAGCCGGGGACAGCAACCCCTCCACTTT CASSRGQQPLHF
. TRBJ2-1 TRBV18 TGTGCCAGCTCGCCGGACAGATACAATGAGCAGTTCTTC CASSPDRYNEQFF
TRBD1 TRBJ2-7 TRBV5-8 TGTGCCAGCAGCTTGGTGCGGACAGGGGGCTTAGAGCAGTACTTC CASSLVRTGGLEQYF
TRBD1 TRBJ1-2 TRBV19 TGTGCCAGAGGTGGACAGGGGGATTATGGCTACACCTTC CARGGQGDYGYTF
TRBD2 TRBJ2-1 TRBV4-3 TGCGCCAGCAGTAGTGGACTAGCGGCGCACTTCTCCTACAATGAGCAGTTCTTC CASSSGLAAHFSYNEQFF
. TRBJ2-3 TRBV18 TGTGCCAGCAGGGGGAGGGCCGGCACATGGGCAGATACGCAGTATTTT CASRGRAGTWADTQYF
. TRBJ1-6 TRBV9 TGTGCCAGCAGCGTAGGGGGGCTCCGTTCACCCCTCCACTTT CASSVGGLRSPLHF
TRBD2 TRBJ2-5 TRBV5-1 TGCGCCAGCAGCTTGGTGGCTAGCGGGGGTCAAGAGACCCAGTACTTC CASSLVASGGQETQYF
. TRBJ2-7 TRBV5-1 TGCGCCAGCAGCCCGATTGACAGCTTCTCCTACGAGCAGTACTTC CASSPIDSFSYEQYF